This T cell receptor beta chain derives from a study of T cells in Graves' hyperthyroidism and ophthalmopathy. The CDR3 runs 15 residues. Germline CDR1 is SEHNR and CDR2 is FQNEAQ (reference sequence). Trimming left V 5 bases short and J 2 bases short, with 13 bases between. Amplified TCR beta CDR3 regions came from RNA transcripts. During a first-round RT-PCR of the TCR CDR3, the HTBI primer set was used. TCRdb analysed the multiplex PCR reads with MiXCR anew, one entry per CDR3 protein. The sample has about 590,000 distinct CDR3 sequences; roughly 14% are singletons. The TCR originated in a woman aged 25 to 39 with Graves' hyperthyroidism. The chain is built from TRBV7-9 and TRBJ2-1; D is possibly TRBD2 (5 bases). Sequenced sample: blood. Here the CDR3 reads CASSPNVGAYNEQFF. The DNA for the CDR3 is TGTGCCAGCAGCCCGAACGTCGGGGCCTACAATGAGCAGTTCTTC.